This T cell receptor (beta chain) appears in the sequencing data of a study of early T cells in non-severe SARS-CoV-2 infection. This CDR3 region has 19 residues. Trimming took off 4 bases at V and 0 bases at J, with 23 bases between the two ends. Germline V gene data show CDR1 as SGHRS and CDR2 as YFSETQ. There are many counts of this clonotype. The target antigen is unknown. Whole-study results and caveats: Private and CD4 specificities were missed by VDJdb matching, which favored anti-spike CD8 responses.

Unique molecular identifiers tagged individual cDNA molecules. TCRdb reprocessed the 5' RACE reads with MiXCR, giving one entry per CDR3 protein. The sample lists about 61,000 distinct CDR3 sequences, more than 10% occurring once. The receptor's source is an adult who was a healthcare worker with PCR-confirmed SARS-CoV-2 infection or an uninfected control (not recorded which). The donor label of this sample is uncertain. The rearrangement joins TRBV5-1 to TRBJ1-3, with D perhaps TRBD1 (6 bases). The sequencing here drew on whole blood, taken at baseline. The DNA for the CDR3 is TGCGCCAGCAGCCCGGGCAGGTTCGGGACACCGAGCTCTGGAAACACCATATATTTT. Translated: CASSPGRFGTPSSGNTIYF. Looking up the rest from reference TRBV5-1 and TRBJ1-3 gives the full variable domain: KAGVTQTPRYLIKTRGQQVTLSCSPISGHRSVSWYQQTPGQGLQFLFEYFSETQRNKGNFPGRFSGRQFSNSRSEMNVSTLELGDSALYLCASSPGRFGTPSSGNTIYFGEGSWLTVV.